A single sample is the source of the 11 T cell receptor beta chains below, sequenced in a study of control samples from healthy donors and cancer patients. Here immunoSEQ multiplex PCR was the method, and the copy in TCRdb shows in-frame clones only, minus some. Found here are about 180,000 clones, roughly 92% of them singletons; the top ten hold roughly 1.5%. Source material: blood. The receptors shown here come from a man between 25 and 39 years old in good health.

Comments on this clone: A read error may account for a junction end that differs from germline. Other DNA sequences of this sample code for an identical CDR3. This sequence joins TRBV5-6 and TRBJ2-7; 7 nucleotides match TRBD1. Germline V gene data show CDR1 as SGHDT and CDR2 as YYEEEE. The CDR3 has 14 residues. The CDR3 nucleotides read TGCGCCAGCAGCGAGGCAGGGGGAGTGGACGAGCAGTACTTC. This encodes CASSEAGGVDEQYF.

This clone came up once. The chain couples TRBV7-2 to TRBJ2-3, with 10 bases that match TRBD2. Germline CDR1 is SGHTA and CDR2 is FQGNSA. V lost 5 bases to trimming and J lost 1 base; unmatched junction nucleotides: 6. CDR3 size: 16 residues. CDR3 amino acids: CASSQYLAGGTDTQYF. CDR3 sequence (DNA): TGTGCCAGCAGCCAATACCTAGCGGGGGGCACAGATACGCAGTATTTT.

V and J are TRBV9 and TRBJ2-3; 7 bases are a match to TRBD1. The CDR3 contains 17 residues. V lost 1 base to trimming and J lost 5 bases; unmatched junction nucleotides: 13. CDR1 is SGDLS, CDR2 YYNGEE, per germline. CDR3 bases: TGTGCCAGCAGCGTAAACTTCGGGCAGGGGGTCATAGATACGCAGTATTTT. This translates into CASSVNFGQGVIDTQYF.

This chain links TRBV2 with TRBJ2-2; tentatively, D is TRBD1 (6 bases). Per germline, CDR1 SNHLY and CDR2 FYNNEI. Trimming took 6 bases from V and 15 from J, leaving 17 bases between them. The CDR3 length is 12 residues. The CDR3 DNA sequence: TGTGCCAGCAGCCGGGCCCGAGAGGGGGTGTTTTTT. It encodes CASSRAREGVFF.

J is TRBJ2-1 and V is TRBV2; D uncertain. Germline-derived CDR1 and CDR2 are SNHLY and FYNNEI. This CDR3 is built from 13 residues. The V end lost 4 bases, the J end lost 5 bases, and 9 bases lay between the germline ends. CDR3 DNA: TGTGCCAGCAGTGGTGGGTTAAACAATGAGCAGTTCTTC. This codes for CASSGGLNNEQFF.

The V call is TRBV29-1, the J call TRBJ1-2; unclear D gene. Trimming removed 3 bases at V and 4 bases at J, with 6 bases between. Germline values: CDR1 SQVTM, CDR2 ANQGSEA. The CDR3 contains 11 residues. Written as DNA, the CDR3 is TGCAGCGTTGAGAGGTCCTATGGCTACACCTTC. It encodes CSVERSYGYTF.

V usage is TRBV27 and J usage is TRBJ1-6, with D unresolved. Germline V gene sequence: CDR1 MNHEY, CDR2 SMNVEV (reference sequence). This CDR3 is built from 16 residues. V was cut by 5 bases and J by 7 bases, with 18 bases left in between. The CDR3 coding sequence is TGTGCCAGCAGTCCCCCTGGTGGAGTGCAGAATTCACCCCTCCACTTT. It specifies CASSPPGGVQNSPLHF.

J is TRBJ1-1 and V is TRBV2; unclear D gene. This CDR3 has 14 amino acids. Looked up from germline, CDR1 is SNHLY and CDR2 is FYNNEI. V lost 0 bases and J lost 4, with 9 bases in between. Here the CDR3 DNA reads TGTGCCAGCAGTGAAGCGCGGTCAGCCACTGAAGCTTTCTTT. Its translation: CASSEARSATEAFF.

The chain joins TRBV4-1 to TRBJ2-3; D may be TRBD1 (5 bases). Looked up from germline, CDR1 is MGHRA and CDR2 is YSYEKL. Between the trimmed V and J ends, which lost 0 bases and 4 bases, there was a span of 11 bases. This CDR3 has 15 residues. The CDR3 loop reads CASSQEPRAADTQYF. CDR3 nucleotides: TGCGCCAGCAGCCAAGAACCCAGGGCCGCAGATACGCAGTATTTT.

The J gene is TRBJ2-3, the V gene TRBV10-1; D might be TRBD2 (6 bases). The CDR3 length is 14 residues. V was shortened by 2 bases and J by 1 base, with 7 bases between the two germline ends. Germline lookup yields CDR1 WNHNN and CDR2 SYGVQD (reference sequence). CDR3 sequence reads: CASSEAGRTDTQYF. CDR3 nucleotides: TGCGCCAGCAGTGAGGCGGGGCGCACAGATACGCAGTATTTT.

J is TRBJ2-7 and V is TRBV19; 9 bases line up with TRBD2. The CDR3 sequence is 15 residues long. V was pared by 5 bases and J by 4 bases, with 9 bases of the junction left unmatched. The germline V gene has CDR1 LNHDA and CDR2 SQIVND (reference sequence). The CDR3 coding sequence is TGTGCCAGTAGTCCTCTAGCGGGGACCCAGTACGAGCAGTACTTC. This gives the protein CASSPLAGTQYEQYF.